The 29 T cell receptor beta chains presented below share a single source sample, sequenced in a study of cytotoxic CD8 clonotypes in ibrutinib-treated CLL. Clones were read by immunoSEQ multiplex PCR, and TCRdb kept only the in-frame ones, dropping some. Here the sample spans 35,000 or so clones, 71% being singletons. This material consisted of PBMCs, taken at disease progression, from a patient treated with ibrutinib. The receptor set was obtained from a human donor with chronic lymphocytic leukemia.

The chain uses TRBV7-9 and TRBJ2-1; D may correspond to TRBD1 or TRBD2 (6 bases each). Trimming took 1 base from V and 8 from J, leaving 15 bases between them. CDR1 is SEHNR and CDR2 is FQNEAQ in the germline V gene (reference sequence). CDR3 length: 15 amino acids. The CDR3 region has the DNA TGTGCCAGCAGCTTAGTGGGGGGCCTTTACGATGAGCAGTTCTTC. Protein: CASSLVGGLYDEQFF.

The chain links TRBV10-3 to TRBJ2-7; 7 positions agree with TRBD1. The germline V gene has CDR1 ENHRY and CDR2 SYGVKD. The CDR3 runs to 13 residues. The J segment lost 2 bases and the V segment lost 10 bases, leaving 8 bases of the junction unmatched. DNA for the CDR3: TGTGCCACGCAGACAGGGTCAACCTACGAGCAGTACTTC. The encoded protein is CATQTGSTYEQYF.

There are a few counts of this clone. The chain has TRBV5-6 and TRBJ1-4; 9 nucleotides line up with TRBD1. Germline CDR1 and CDR2: SGHDT and YYEEEE. This CDR3 region has 16 residues. The ends lost 1 base at V and 6 bases at J; junction bases unmatched: 7. CDR3 residues: CASSLSLTGGYEKLFF. The CDR3 DNA reads as TGTGCCAGCAGCTTGTCCCTGACAGGGGGGTATGAAAAACTGTTTTTT.

This clone has just a few counts. The gene calls are TRBV6-6 and TRBJ2-5; 9 bases map to TRBD1. The CDR3 sequence is 16 residues long. In germline, CDR1 is MNHNY, CDR2 SVGAGI (reference sequence). V lost 6 bases and J lost 7; bases outside the gene matches: 15. CDR3 bases: TGTGCCAGCAGCCGGCCGGGACAGGGCAATACGGGGACCCAGTACTTC. Translation: CASSRPGQGNTGTQYF.

This chain uses TRBV5-1 with TRBJ2-3; D may be TRBD1 (6 bases). V was clipped by 3 bases and J by 4 bases, with 9 bases between them. The CDR3 runs to 13 residues. Germline-derived CDR1 and CDR2 are SGHRS and YFSETQ. The CDR3 spells CASSSSGADTQYF. The CDR3 DNA reads TGCGCCAGCAGCTCATCAGGGGCAGATACGCAGTATTTT.

The V and J genes are TRBV5-5 and TRBJ2-1; 8 bases line up with TRBD2. The V gene's germline CDR1 is SGHKS and CDR2 YYEKEE (reference sequence). The CDR3 runs 15 residues. The V segment lost 5 bases and the J segment 8 bases; nucleotides outside the gene matches: 12. The CDR3 nucleotides read TGTGCCAGCAGGTCTAACCCGACTAGCGCCCATGAGCAGTTCTTC. Translation: CASRSNPTSAHEQFF.

The chain couples TRBV2 to TRBJ1-1; D unresolved. Trimming stripped 7 bases from V and 3 bases from J, with 12 bases between. In germline, CDR1 is SNHLY, CDR2 FYNNEI. The CDR3 contains 13 residues. CDR3 nucleotide sequence: TGTGCCAGCACTGTCCTTCCCGACACTGAAGCTTTCTTT. Translation: CASTVLPDTEAFF.

This chain joins TRBV6-1 and TRBJ2-7, with D unclear. The CDR3 covers 15 residues. The germline V and J ends were trimmed by 0 bases and 0 bases, with 9 bases remaining between them. CDR1 is MNHNS and CDR2 is SASEGT in the germline V gene. CDR3 loop: CASSEATDGSYEQYF. DNA of the CDR3: TGTGCCAGCAGTGAAGCAACGGACGGCTCCTACGAGCAGTACTTC.

The chain joins TRBV2 to TRBJ1-3, with a weak D call TRBD1 (5 bases). This CDR3 has 14 residues. V was trimmed by 5 bases and J by 9 bases, leaving 17 bases between them. Per the germline V gene, CDR1 is SNHLY and CDR2 is FYNNEI. The CDR3 coding sequence is TGTGCCAGCAGTCGACAGTCTATGGTGAGCACCATATATTTT. Its translation is CASSRQSMVSTIYF. Variable domain in full (rest from reference TRBV2 and TRBJ1-3): EPEVTQTPSHQVTQMGQEVILRCVPISNHLYFYWYRQILGQKVEFLVSFYNNEISEKSEIFDDQFSVERPDGSNFTLKIRSTKLEDSAMYFCASSRQSMVSTIYFGEGSWLTVV.

V gene TRBV5-1 combines with J gene TRBJ1-5; 10 positions match TRBD1. The CDR3 length is 15 residues. Trimming removed 5 bases from V and 5 bases from J; junction bases left unmatched: 7. CDR1 SGHRS and CDR2 YFSETQ come from the germline V gene. This CDR3 is CASSYSGTGDQPQHF. As DNA, the CDR3 is TGCGCCAGCAGTTACTCCGGGACAGGGGATCAGCCCCAGCATTTT.

The DNA for the CDR3 is TGTGCCAGCAGTGTTGACACCCACTATGGCTACACCTTC. Encoded protein: CASSVDTHYGYTF. The chain couples TRBV6-1 to TRBJ1-2; D is uncertain. Per germline, CDR1 MNHNS and CDR2 SASEGT. V lost 4 bases and J lost 3, with 9 bases in between. The length of the CDR3 is 13 residues.

The CDR3 DNA is TGTGCCAGCATCCGGGGAGTCTATAATTCACCCCTCCACTTT. Its protein product is CASIRGVYNSPLHF. The chain links TRBV6-4 to TRBJ1-6; D gene uncertain. Trimming stripped 7 bases from V and 3 bases from J, with 10 bases between. Per the germline V gene, CDR1 is MRHNA and CDR2 is SNTAGT. CDR3 size: 14 residues.

The J gene is TRBJ1-4, the V gene TRBV5-1; D is perhaps TRBD1 (5 bases). This CDR3 has 14 residues. Germline V gene data show CDR1 as SGHRS and CDR2 as YFSETQ. With 4 bases removed from V and 8 bases from J, the gap between germline ends came to 15 bases. CDR3 nucleotides: TGCGCCAGCAGCCAGGCGGCGGGGGGAGAAAAACTGTTTTTT. Its translation: CASSQAAGGEKLFF.

The chain uses TRBV6-5 and TRBJ1-3; TRBD1 agrees at 8 bases. The ends lost 2 bases at V and 2 bases at J; junction bases unmatched: 2. CDR3 length equals 15 residues. Per germline, CDR1 MNHEY and CDR2 SVGAGI. In DNA, the CDR3 is TGTGCCAGCAGTTACCTGACAGGGGCTGGAAACACCATATATTTT. It translates to CASSYLTGAGNTIYF.

This sequence joins TRBV7-9 and TRBJ2-3; no clear D. In germline, CDR1 is SEHNR, CDR2 FQNEAQ (reference sequence). The V gene lost 1 base and the J gene lost 0 bases, with 5 bases spanning the gap. The CDR3 is 14 residues long. The CDR3 is CASSLVGSTDTQYF. The CDR3 DNA reads TGTGCCAGCAGCTTAGTGGGCAGCACAGATACGCAGTATTTT.

Comment on this clone: At one end, the junction sequence differs from germline, possibly due to a read error. The chain links TRBV5-3 to TRBJ2-6, with D possibly matching TRBD2 (6 bases). TRBV5-3 has ORF status, its function being uncertain. This CDR3 has 15 amino acids. The CDR3 protein is CASSLERAGANVLTF. The CDR3 DNA sequence: TGTGCCAGCAGCTTGGAGCGGGCTGGGGCCAACGTCCTGACTTTC.

The V call is TRBV7-9, the J call TRBJ2-5, with 7 bases matching TRBD2. Germline CDR1 reads SEHNR; CDR2 reads FQNEAQ (reference sequence). With V trimmed by 4 bases and J by 5 bases, 1 base remained unmatched. This CDR3 comprises 12 residues. The CDR3 nucleotides are TGTGCCAGCAGCTCCGGGGGGGAGACCCAGTACTTC. Translating gives CASSSGGETQYF. Combining the CDR3 with reference TRBV7-9 and TRBJ2-5 gives the whole variable domain DTGVSQNPRHKITKRGQNVTFRCDPISEHNRLYWYRQTLGQGPEFLTYFQNEAQLEKSRLLSDRFSAERPKGSFSTLEIQRTEQGDSAMYLCASSSGGETQYFGPGTRLLVL.

V and J are TRBV5-1 and TRBJ1-2; D gene uncertain. The CDR3 is made up of 16 amino acids. Trimming took off 4 bases at V and 3 bases at J, with 19 bases between the two ends. CDR1 is SGHRS and CDR2 is YFSETQ in the germline V gene. The CDR3, as DNA: TGCGCCAGCAGCCGCTACGCAGGACGAACCGACTATGGCTACACCTTC. It encodes CASSRYAGRTDYGYTF.

The chain employs TRBV9 and TRBJ2-7; D is perhaps TRBD2 (6 bases). This CDR3 has 14 residues. Trimming stripped 4 bases from V and 5 bases from J, with 16 bases between. Germline assignment: CDR1 SGDLS and CDR2 YYNGEE. DNA of the CDR3: TGTGCCAGCAGCCCCCGGGTAGGGAGGAACGAGCAGTACTTC. Translating gives CASSPRVGRNEQYF.

The chain is built from TRBV6-4 and TRBJ2-3, with 7 bases that match TRBD1. V shed 5 bases, J shed 6 bases, and the junction held 8 bases outside the gene matches. The germline V gene encodes CDR1 MRHNA and CDR2 SNTAGT. The CDR3 has 14 amino acids. The CDR3 bases are TGTGCCAGCAGTCCATCGGGACAGATTGATACGCAGTATTTT. Amino acids: CASSPSGQIDTQYF.

The V and J genes are TRBV4-1 and TRBJ2-1, with unresolved D. This CDR3 region has 15 residues. The germline CDR1 and CDR2 sequences are MGHRA and YSYEKL. Trimming left V 0 bases short and J 8 bases short, with 14 bases between. The CDR3 region has the DNA TGCGCCAGCAGCCAAGAGGGCAGGTGTATCGATGAGCAGTTCTTC. Its translation is CASSQEGRCIDEQFF.

The chain has TRBV5-6 and TRBJ2-1, with 9 bases lining up with TRBD2. Germline V CDR1 and CDR2: SGHDT, YYEEEE. Trimming at V came to 0 bases and at J to 0 bases, leaving 4 bases not matched to a gene. There are 17 residues in the CDR3. The CDR3, as DNA: TGTGCCAGCAGCTTGGTTGTAGCGGGGGCCTCCTACAATGAGCAGTTCTTC. This sequence encodes CASSLVVAGASYNEQFF. Looking up the rest from reference TRBV5-6 and TRBJ2-1 gives the full variable domain: DAGVTQSPTHLIKTRGQQVTLRCSPKSGHDTVSWYQQALGQGPQFIFQYYEEEERQRGNFPDRFSGHQFPNYSSELNVNALLLGDSALYLCASSLVVAGASYNEQFFGPGTRLTVL.

This clone was found once. The genes are TRBV6-5 and TRBJ1-1; a weak D match, TRBD1 (5 bases). The CDR3 totals 15 residues. The germline CDR1 and CDR2 sequences are MNHEY and SVGAGI. V was shortened by 5 bases and J by 0 bases, with 13 bases between the two germline ends. CDR3 in DNA: TGTGCCAGCAGTAGCAAGGGACGGTTGAACACTGAAGCTTTCTTT. Its protein product is CASSSKGRLNTEAFF.

There are a few counts of this clone. V gene TRBV5-4 combines with J gene TRBJ1-1; TRBD1 agrees at 7 bases. The CDR3 is 14 residues long. V was clipped by 6 bases and J by 3 bases; unmatched bases: 8. Looked up from germline, CDR1 is SGHNT and CDR2 is YYREEE (reference sequence). CDR3 nucleotide sequence: TGTGCCAGCACCGCTCCCGACAGGGACACTGAAGCTTTCTTT. Translated: CASTAPDRDTEAFF.

The V and J genes are TRBV5-1 and TRBJ1-1; 8 nucleotides match TRBD1. With V trimmed by 0 bases and J by 2 bases, 6 bases remained unmatched. The germline V gene encodes CDR1 SGHRS and CDR2 YFSETQ. This CDR3 has 16 residues. CDR3 sequence: CASSLGQGRANTEAFF. DNA for the CDR3: TGCGCCAGCAGCTTGGGACAGGGGAGGGCAAACACTGAAGCTTTCTTT.

The chain employs TRBV7-9 and TRBJ2-3, with D possibly TRBD1 on 5 matching bases. V dropped 5 bases and J dropped 1 base, with 13 bases sitting between them. Germline CDR1 is SEHNR and CDR2 is FQNEAQ (reference sequence). There are 15 residues in the CDR3. For the CDR3, the DNA is TGTGCCAGCAGCCTTAGGGGTTCTGGCACAGATACGCAGTATTTT. Residues: CASSLRGSGTDTQYF.

The rearrangement uses TRBV19 and TRBJ2-1, with TRBD2 matching over 9 bases. Trimming took 2 bases from V and 7 from J; bases not matched to a gene: 12. The CDR3 contains 17 residues. The germline V gene encodes CDR1 LNHDA and CDR2 SQIVND (reference sequence). The CDR3 is CASSITLRGGSKNEQFF. DNA for the CDR3: TGTGCCAGTAGTATAACCTTGCGGGGGGGCTCGAAAAATGAGCAGTTCTTC.

The V and J genes are TRBV10-3 and TRBJ1-1, with unresolved D. The V and J ends lost 3 bases and 4 bases respectively, with 15 bases between them. Germline CDR1 ENHRY, CDR2 SYGVKD. The CDR3 loop spans 15 amino acids. The CDR3 nucleotides are TGTGCCATCAGTGATCCGGCCAGAGAGGGCACTGAAGCTTTCTTT. Protein: CAISDPAREGTEAFF.

This clone was seen just once. The chain employs TRBV19 and TRBJ1-2; D gene unclear. Germline V gene data show CDR1 as LNHDA and CDR2 as SQIVND (reference sequence). V was clipped by 0 bases and J by 8 bases, with 13 bases between them. The length of the CDR3 is 14 residues. The CDR3 sequence: CASSIDLPAEGYTF. In DNA, the CDR3 is TGTGCCAGTAGTATAGATCTACCGGCGGAAGGCTACACCTTC.